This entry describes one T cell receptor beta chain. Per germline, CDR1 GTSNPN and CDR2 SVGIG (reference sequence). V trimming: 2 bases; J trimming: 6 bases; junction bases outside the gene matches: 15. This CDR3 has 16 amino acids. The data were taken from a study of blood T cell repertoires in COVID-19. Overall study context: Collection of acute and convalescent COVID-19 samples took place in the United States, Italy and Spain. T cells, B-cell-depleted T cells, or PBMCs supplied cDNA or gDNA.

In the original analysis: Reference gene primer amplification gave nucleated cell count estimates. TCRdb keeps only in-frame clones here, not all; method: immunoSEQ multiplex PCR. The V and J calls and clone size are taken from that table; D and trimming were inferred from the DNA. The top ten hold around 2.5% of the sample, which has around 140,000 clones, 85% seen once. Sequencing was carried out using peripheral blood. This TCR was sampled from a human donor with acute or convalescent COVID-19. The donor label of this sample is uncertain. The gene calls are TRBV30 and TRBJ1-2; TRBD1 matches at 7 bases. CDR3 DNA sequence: TGTGCCTGGAGTAAGTTTTTCCGCCAGGGGGAAGATGGCTACACCTTC. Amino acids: CAWSKFFRQGEDGYTF. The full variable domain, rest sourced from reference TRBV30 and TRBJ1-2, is SQTIHQWPATLVQPVGSPLSLECTVEGTSNPNLYWYRQAAGRGLQLLFYSVGIGQISSEVPQNLSASRPQDRQFILSSKKLLLSDSGFYLCAWSKFFRQGEDGYTFGSGTRLTVV.